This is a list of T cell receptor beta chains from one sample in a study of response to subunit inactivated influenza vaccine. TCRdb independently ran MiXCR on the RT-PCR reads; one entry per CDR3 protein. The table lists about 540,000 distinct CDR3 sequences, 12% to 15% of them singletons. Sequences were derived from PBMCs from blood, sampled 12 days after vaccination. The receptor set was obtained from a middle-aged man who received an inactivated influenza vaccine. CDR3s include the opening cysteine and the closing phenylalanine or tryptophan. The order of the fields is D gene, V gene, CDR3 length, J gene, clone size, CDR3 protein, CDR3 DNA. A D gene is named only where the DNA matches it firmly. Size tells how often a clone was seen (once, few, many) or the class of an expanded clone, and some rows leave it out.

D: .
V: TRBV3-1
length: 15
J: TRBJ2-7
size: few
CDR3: CASSQDLNSVDEQYF
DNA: TGTGCCAGCAGCCAAGATCTGAATAGCGTGGATGAGCAGTACTTC

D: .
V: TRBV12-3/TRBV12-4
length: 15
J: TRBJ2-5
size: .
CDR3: CASSLGTARQETQYF
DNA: TGTGCCAGCAGTTTAGGGACAGCTCGTCAAGAGACCCAGTACTTC

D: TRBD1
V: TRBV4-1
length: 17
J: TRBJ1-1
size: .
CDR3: CASSQAQGAGGNTEAFF
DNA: TGCGCCAGCAGCCAGGCGCAGGGGGCTGGGGGGAACACTGAAGCTTTCTTT

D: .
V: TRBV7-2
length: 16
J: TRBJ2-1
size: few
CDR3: CASRLSVWGQVNEQFF
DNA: TGTGCCAGCAGGCTCTCAGTCTGGGGCCAGGTCAATGAGCAGTTCTTC

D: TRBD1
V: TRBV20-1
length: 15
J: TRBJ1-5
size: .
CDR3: CSAGGQGYSNQPQHF
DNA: TGCAGTGCGGGCGGACAGGGGTATAGCAATCAGCCCCAGCATTTT

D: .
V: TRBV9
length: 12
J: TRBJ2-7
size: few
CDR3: CASSVGHSEQYF
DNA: TGTGCCAGCAGCGTAGGTCACTCCGAGCAGTACTTC

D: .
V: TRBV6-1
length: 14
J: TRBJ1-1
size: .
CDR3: CASSESGSGTEAFF
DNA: TGTGCCAGCAGTGAATCGGGAAGTGGAACTGAAGCTTTCTTT

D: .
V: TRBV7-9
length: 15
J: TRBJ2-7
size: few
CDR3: CASSIEGWADYEQYF
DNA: TGTGCCAGCAGCATAGAGGGTTGGGCAGACTACGAGCAGTACTTC

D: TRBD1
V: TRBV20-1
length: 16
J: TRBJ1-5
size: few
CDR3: CSARKNDRGWNQPQHF
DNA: TGCAGTGCTCGAAAGAATGACAGGGGGTGGAATCAGCCCCAGCATTTT

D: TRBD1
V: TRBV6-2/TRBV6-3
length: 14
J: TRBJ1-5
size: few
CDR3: CASSRDRGNMAQHF
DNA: TGTGCCAGCAGTCGCGACAGGGGGAATATGGCCCAGCATTTT

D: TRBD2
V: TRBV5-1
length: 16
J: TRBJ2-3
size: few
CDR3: CASSPDSGRARGLQYF
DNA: TGCGCCAGCAGCCCAGATAGCGGGAGGGCCCGGGGTTTGCAGTATTTT

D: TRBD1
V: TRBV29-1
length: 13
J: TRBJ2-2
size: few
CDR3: CSVGQGAPGELFF
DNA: TGCAGCGTTGGGCAGGGGGCGCCCGGGGAGCTGTTTTTT

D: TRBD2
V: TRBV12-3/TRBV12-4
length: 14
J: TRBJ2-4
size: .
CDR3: CASSPSGFKNIQYF
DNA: TGTGCCAGCAGCCCTAGCGGTTTCAAAAACATTCAGTACTTC

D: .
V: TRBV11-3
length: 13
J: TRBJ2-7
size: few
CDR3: CASSSGTGFEQYF
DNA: TGTGCCAGCAGCTCCGGCACGGGGTTCGAGCAGTACTTC

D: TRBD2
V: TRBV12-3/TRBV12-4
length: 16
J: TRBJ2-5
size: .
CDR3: CASSSWLAGGGETQYF
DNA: TGTGCCAGCAGTTCTTGGCTAGCGGGGGGGGGCGAGACCCAGTACTTC

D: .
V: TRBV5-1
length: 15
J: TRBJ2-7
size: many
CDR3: CASSPQSGETYEQYF
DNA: TGCGCCAGCAGCCCGCAGAGCGGAGAAACCTACGAGCAGTACTTC

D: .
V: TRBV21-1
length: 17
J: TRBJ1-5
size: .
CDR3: CASSRDRHQISNQPQHF
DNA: TGTGCCAGCAGCAGGGACAGGCACCAAATTAGCAATCAGCCCCAGCATTTT

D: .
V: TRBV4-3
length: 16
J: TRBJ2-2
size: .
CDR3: CASSPVGDLNTGELFF
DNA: TGCGCCAGCAGCCCAGTAGGGGACCTGAACACCGGGGAGCTGTTTTTT

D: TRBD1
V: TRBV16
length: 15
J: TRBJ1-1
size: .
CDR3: CASSQNRGKNTEAFF
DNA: TGTGCCAGCAGCCAAAACAGGGGGAAGAACACTGAAGCTTTCTTT

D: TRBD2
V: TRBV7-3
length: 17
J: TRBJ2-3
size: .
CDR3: CASSRTSGRASTDTQYF
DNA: TGTGCCAGCAGCCGGACTAGCGGGAGGGCAAGCACAGATACGCAGTATTTT

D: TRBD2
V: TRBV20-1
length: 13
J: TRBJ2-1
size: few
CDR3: CSASIAGDNEQFF
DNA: TGCAGTGCTAGTATAGCGGGGGACAATGAGCAGTTCTTC

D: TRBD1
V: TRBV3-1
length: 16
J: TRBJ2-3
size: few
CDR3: CASSPRQGLITDTQYF
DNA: TGTGCCAGCAGCCCGAGACAGGGGCTAATCACAGATACGCAGTATTTT

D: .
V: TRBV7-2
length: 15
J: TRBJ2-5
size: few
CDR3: CASSLGGEPSETQYF
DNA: TGTGCCAGCAGCTTAGGGGGCGAGCCTTCGGAGACCCAGTACTTC

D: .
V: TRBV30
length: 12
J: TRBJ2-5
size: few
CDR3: CAWSPLQETQYF
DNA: TGTGCCTGGAGCCCCCTCCAGGAGACCCAGTACTTC

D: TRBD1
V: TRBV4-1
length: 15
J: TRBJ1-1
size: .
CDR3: CASSSPDRGLTEAFF
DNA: TGCGCCAGCAGTTCCCCCGACAGGGGGCTTACTGAAGCTTTCTTT

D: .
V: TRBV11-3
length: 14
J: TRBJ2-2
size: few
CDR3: CASSLGPPTGELFF
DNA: TGTGCCAGCAGCTTAGGACCGCCCACCGGGGAGCTGTTTTTT

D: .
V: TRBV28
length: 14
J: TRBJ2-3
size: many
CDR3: CASSLSLGTDTQYF
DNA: TGTGCCAGCAGTTTATCGCTTGGGACAGATACGCAGTATTTT

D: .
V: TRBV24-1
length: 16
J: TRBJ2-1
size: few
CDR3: CATSDSGSPSYNEQFF
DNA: TGTGCCACCAGTGATTCAGGGAGCCCCTCCTACAATGAGCAGTTCTTC

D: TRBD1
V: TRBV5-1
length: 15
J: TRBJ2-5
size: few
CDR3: CASSATGDVQETQYF
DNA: TGCGCCAGCAGCGCGACAGGGGACGTACAAGAGACCCAGTACTTC

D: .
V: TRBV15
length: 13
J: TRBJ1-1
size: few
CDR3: CATSTGSWTEAFF
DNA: TGTGCCACTTCAACAGGGAGTTGGACTGAAGCTTTCTTT

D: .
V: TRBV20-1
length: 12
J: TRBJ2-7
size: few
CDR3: CSARESDYEQYF
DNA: TGCAGTGCTAGAGAGTCCGACTACGAGCAGTACTTC

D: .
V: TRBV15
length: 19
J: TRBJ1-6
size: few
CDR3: CATSRGDREEGGYNSPLHF
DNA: TGTGCCACCAGCAGAGGAGACCGGGAGGAAGGGGGCTATAATTCACCCCTCCACTTT

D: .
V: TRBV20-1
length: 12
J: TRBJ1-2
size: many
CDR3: CSASLGNYGYTF
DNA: TGCAGTGCTAGTCTGGGAAACTATGGCTACACCTTC

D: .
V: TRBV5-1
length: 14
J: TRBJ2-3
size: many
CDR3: CASSLEGKRDTQYF
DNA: TGCGCCAGCAGCTTGGAGGGTAAGAGAGATACGCAGTATTTT

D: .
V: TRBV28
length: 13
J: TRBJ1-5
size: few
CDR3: CASRVRENQPQHF
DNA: TGTGCCAGCAGGGTCAGGGAAAATCAGCCCCAGCATTTT

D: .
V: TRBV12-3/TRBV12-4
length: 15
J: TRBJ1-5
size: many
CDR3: CASSEDSLSNQPQHF
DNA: TGTGCCAGCAGTGAGGACAGTCTGAGCAATCAGCCCCAGCATTTT

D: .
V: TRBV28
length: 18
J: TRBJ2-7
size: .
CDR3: CASSFPRKPGTKSYEQYF
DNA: TGTGCCAGCAGTTTCCCCAGAAAACCCGGGACAAAATCCTACGAGCAGTACTTC

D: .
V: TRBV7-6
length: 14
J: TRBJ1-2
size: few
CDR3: CASSLAVGGYGYTF
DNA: TGTGCCAGCAGCTTAGCGGTGGGGGGCTATGGCTACACCTTC

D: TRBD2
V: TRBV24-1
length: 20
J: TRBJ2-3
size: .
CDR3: CATSDPTERLAGDLGDTQYF
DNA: TGTGCCACCAGTGATCCCACTGAGAGGCTAGCGGGGGACCTGGGGGATACGCAGTATTTT

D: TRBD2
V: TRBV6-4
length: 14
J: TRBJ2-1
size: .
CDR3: CASRPTSGYNEQFF
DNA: TGTGCCAGCAGACCTACTAGCGGGTACAATGAGCAGTTCTTC

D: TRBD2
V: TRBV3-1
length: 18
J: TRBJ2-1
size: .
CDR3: CASSHVGLAGDRYNEQFF
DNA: TGTGCCAGCAGCCACGTGGGACTAGCGGGCGACCGCTACAATGAGCAGTTCTTC

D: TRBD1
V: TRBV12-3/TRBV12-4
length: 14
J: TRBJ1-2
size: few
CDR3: CASRKGQGYYGYTF
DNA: TGTGCCAGCAGGAAGGGACAGGGGTACTATGGCTACACCTTC

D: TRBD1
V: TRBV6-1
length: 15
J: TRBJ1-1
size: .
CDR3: CASSEFGRGVTEAFF
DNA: TGTGCCAGCAGTGAGTTCGGCAGGGGGGTCACTGAAGCTTTCTTT

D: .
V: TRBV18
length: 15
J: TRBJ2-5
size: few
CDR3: CASSGPKQRAETQYF
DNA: TGTGCCAGCTCTGGTCCAAAGCAAAGAGCGGAGACCCAGTACTTC

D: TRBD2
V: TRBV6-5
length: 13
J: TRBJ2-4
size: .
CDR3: CASSYGLAGIQYF
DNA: TGTGCCAGCAGTTACGGACTAGCGGGAATTCAGTACTTC

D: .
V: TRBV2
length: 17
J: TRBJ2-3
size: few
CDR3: CASSEFLGFSDTDTQYF
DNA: TGTGCCAGCAGTGAATTCCTAGGGTTTAGCGACACAGATACGCAGTATTTT

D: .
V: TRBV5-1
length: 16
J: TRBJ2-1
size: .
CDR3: CASSNGHLSSYNEQFF
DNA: TGCGCCAGCAGCAACGGACACCTGAGCTCCTACAATGAGCAGTTCTTC

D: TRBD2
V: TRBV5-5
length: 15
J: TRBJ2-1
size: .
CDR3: CASSLGASGYNEQFF
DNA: TGTGCCAGCAGCTTGGGAGCTAGCGGGTACAATGAGCAGTTCTTC

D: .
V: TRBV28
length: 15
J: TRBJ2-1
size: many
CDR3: CASSLSSSSYNEQFF
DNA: TGTGCCAGCAGTTTATCTTCTAGCTCCTACAATGAGCAGTTCTTC

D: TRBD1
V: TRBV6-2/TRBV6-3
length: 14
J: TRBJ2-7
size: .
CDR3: CASRPGTVSYEQYF
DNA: TGTGCCAGCAGGCCAGGGACAGTCTCCTACGAGCAGTACTTC

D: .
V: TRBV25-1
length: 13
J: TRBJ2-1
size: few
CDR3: CASSGYRGNEQFF
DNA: TGTGCCAGCAGTGGATATAGGGGGAATGAGCAGTTCTTC

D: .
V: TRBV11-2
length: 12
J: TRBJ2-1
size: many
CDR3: CASSLERGEQFF
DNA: TGTGCCAGCAGCTTAGAACGGGGAGAGCAGTTCTTC

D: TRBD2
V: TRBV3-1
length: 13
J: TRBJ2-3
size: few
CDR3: CASSPSGGSTQYF
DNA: TGTGCCAGCAGCCCAAGCGGGGGCTCTACGCAGTATTTT

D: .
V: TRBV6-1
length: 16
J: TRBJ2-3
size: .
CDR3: CASSPGLTFGGDTQYF
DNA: TGTGCCAGCAGTCCTGGCCTAACTTTCGGCGGAGATACGCAGTATTTT

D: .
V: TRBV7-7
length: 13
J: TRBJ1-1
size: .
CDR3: CASSLATTKGAFF
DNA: TGTGCTAGCAGCTTAGCGACTACAAAGGGGGCTTTCTTT

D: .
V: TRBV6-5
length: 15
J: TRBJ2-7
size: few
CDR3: CASSYQGRADYEQYF
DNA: TGTGCCAGCAGCTACCAAGGTCGGGCGGACTACGAGCAGTACTTC

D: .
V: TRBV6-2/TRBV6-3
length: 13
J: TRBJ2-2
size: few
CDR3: CASTLGVTGELFF
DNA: TGTGCCAGCACCCTCGGGGTCACCGGGGAGCTGTTTTTT